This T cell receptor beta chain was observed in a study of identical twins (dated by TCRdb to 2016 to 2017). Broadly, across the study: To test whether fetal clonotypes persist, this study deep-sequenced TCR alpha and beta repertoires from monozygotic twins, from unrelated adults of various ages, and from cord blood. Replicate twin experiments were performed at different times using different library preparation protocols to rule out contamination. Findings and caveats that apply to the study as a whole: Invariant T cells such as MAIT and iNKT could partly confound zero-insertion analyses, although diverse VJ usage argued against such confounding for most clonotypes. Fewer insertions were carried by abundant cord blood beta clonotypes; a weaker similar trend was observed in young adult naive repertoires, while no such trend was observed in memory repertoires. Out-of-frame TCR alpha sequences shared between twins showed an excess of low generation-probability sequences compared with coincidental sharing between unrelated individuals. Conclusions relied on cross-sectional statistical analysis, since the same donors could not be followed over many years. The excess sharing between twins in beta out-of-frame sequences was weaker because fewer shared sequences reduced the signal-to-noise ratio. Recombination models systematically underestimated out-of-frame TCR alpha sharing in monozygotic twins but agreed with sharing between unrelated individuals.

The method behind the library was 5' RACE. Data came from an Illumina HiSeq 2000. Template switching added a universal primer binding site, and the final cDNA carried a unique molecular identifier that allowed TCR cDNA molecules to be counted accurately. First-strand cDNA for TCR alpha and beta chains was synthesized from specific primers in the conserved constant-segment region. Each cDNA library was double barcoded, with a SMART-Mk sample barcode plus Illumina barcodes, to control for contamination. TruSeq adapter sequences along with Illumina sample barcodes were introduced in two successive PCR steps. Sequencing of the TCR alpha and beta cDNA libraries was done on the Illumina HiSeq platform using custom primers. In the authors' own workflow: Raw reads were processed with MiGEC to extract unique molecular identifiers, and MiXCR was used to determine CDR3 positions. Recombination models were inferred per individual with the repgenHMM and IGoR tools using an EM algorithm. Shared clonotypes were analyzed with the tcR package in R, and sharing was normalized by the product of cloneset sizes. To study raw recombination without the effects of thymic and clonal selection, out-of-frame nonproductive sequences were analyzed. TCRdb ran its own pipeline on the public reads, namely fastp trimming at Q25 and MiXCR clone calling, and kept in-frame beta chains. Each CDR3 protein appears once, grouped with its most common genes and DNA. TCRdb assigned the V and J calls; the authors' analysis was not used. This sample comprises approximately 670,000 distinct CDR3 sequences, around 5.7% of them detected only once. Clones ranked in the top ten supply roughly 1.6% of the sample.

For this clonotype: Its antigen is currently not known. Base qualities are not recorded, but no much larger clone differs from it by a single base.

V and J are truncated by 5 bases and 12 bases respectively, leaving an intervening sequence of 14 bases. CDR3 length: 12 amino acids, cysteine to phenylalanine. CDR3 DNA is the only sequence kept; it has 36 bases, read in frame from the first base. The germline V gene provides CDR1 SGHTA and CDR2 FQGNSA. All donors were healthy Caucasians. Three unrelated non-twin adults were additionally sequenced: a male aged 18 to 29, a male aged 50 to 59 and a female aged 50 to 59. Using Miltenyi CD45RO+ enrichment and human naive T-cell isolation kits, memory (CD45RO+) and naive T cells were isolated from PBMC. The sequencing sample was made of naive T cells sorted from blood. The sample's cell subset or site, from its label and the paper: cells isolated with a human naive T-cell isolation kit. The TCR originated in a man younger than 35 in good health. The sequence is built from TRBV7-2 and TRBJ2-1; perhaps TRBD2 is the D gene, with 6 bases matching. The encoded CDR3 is CASSTGTPAQFF. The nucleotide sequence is TGTGCCAGCAGCACGGGGACTCCCGCGCAGTTCTTC.